The source of this TCR beta chain is a study of tumor and adjacent non-tumor tissue in lung cancer. About the study: Histology: about twelve adenocarcinoma, 2 squamous cell carcinoma, 1 small cell lung cancer. Findings of the study overall: Higher tumor TCR diversity was associated with shorter survival. Normal lung showed higher cumulative top 100 clone frequency than tumor.

CDR3 length equals 13 residues. The germline V gene encodes CDR1 SGHDT and CDR2 YYEEEE. V lost 9 bases and J 1 base, leaving 12 bases between the germline ends. A modified ARM-PCR protocol with three rounds of nested PCR amplified TCRbeta. TCRdb reprocessed the multiplex PCR reads with MiXCR, giving one entry per CDR3 protein. The sample comprises 65,000 to 70,000 distinct CDR3 sequences, roughly 56% of which are singletons, and roughly a fifth rests with the top ten. To note about this clonotype: Its specificity is not known. A much larger clone lies a single base off, so this may be a read error.

No cell sorting was done before RNA was extracted from the tissue. Between August and November 2014, newly diagnosed, chemotherapy-naive lung cancer patients underwent thoracic surgery in China. The chain employs TRBV5-6 and TRBJ2-3; D possibly corresponds to TRBD1 (5 bases). Sequences were obtained from lung tumor tissue. The clonotype comes from a man between 50 and 59 years old with non-small cell lung cancer. CDR3 sequence: CATRVWGTDTQYF. CDR3 DNA: TGTGCCACCAGGGTCTGGGGCACAGATACGCAGTATTTT.